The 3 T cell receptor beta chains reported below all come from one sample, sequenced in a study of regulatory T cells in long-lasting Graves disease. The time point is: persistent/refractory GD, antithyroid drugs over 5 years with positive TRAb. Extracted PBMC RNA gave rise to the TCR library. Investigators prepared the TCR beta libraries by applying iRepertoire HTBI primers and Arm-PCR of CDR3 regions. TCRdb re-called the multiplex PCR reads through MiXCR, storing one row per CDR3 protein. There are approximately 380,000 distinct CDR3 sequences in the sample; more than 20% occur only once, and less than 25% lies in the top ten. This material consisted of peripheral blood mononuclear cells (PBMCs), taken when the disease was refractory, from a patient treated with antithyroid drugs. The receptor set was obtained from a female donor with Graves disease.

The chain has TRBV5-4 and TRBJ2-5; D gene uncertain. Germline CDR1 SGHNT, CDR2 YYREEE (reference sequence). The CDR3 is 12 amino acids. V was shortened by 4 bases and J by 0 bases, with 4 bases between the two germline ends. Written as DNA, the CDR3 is TGTGCCAGCAGCGTAAACCAAGAGACCCAGTACTTC. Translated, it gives CASSVNQETQYF.

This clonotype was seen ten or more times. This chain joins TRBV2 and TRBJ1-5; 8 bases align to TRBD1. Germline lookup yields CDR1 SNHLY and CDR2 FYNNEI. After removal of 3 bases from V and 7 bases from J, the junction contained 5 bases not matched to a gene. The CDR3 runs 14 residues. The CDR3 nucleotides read TGTGCCAGCAGTGACCAGGGGGCTTACCAGCCCCAGCATTTT. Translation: CASSDQGAYQPQHF.

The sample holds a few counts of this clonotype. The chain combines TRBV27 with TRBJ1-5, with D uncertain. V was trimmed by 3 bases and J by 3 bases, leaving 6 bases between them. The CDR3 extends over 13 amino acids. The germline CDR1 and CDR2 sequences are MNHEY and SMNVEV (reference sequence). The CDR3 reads CASSFRPNQPQHF. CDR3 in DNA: TGTGCCAGCAGTTTCCGCCCCAATCAGCCCCAGCATTTT.